Reported below is one T cell receptor (beta chain). Its binding antigen is unknown. No much larger clone exists at a distance of one base, and base qualities are not known. This sample was included in a study of blood T cell repertoires in COVID-19 (TCRdb year 2020). About the investigation overall: Samples covering the acute and convalescent phases of COVID-19 were provided by collaborators in the United States, Italy and Spain. The repertoires were released in a freely available public database intended as a resource for research on the immune response to SARS-CoV-2. Sample metadata almost always included a de-identified subject ID, COVID-19 status, age in years and sex. The dataset comprised deeply sampled blood TCRbeta repertoires from subjects exposed to, actively infected with, or recovered from COVID-19. Where available, HLA class I and class II types were obtained from metadata supplied by the sample provider rather than from assay-based typing. The prospective study material was composed of cDNA or gDNA derived from T cells, B-cell-depleted T cells, or PBMCs. Samples were obtained from the ongoing ImmuneRACE study (first 160 participants) and from over a thousand subjects provided by 6 global collaborators. Overall results and qualifications from the work: The amount of clinical and demographic metadata varied by source and participant and was provided uncurated.

Reading from cysteine to phenylalanine, the CDR3 counts 14 amino acids. CDR3 DNA is the only sequence kept; it has 42 bases, read in frame from the first base. Trimming removed 3 bases from V and 8 bases from J; the gene matches leave 6 bases unexplained. For CDR1 and CDR2, the germline V gene lists MNHNS and SASEGT. The collaborating institutions used their own protocols to collect whole blood in K2EDTA tubes. For TCRbeta analysis, collaborators shipped samples as frozen whole blood, isolated PBMCs, or DNA extracted from either of those sample types. TCRbeta CDR3 regions were amplified from genomic DNA by means of the immunoSEQ Assay, a bias-controlled multiplex PCR. On the authors' methods: Within the assay, amplification of reference gene primers was used to estimate how many nucleated cells each sample contained. To quantify the absolute abundance of each unique TCRbeta CDR3 rearrangement, sequence reads were collapsed and filtered. Productive Simpson clonality was computed per sample as the square root of Simpson's diversity index over productive rearrangements. The source is immuneACCESS, and TCRdb retained only in-frame sequences with V and J called. Part of the clones is not carried over; for the studies checked, unresolved V genes explain less than half of this, and the remainder is unexplained. The V and J calls and clone size come from that table; D and trimming were worked out from the DNA. The table for this sample lists some 240,000 clones; around 82% of them were counted only once. The ten largest account for approximately 7.2% of the sample.

The origin of this receptor is a woman aged 70 to 79 with acute or convalescent COVID-19. Recombination joined TRBV6-1 with TRBJ1-2, and TRBD1 matches 10 of the central bases. The sequenced sample consisted of peripheral blood. This receptor has the CDR3 CASSDPGTGVGYTF. The DNA is as follows: TGTGCCAGCAGTGATCCCGGGACAGGGGTGGGCTACACCTTC.